This entry features one T cell receptor beta chain sequence. This sample is drawn from a study of blood T cell repertoires in COVID-19. At the level of the study: The origin of the acute and convalescent COVID-19 samples was the United States, Italy and Spain.

The data were produced by immunoSEQ multiplex PCR, yet TCRdb's version contains in-frame clones alone and is incomplete. The sample holds tens of thousands of clones; 74% are singletons and the top ten take 28%. The CDR3 spans 15 residues. Per the germline V gene, CDR1 is SEHNR and CDR2 is FQNEAQ (reference sequence). The V end was cut by 1 base, the J end by 4 bases, with 10 bases between. The rearrangement links TRBV7-9 to TRBJ1-4; D is possibly TRBD1 (5 bases). The sequencing sample was made of peripheral blood. This receptor was obtained from a woman older than 75 with acute or convalescent COVID-19. The CDR3: CASSLGGSYNEKLFF. CDR3 in DNA: TGTGCCAGCAGCTTAGGGGGCAGCTATAATGAAAAACTGTTTTTT.